This T cell receptor beta chain was identified in a study of breast tumors, draining lymph nodes, adjacent tissues. The lymph nodes were axillary draining lymph nodes from breast cancer patients. TCRdb itself ran the multiplex PCR reads through MiXCR, one entry per CDR3 protein. In the table there are about 100,000 distinct CDR3 sequences, 21% of which are singletons. A word on this clonotype: What it recognizes is unknown.

Broader study findings: Tumor T cell lymph node origin was a supported hypothesis, not proven. Tumor repertoires ranked between lymph nodes and nontumor tissue in diversity, with V and J gene preferences. Luminal-like breast cancer showed significantly greater tumor-nontumor repertoire similarity than basal-like breast cancer did.

Material for sequencing was axillary lymph node tissue. This TCR was recovered from a female donor with breast cancer. Some clones in this sample may be carry-over from other donors' samples.

The CDR3 DNA is TGTGCCAGCGGATTTACTGAAGCTTTCTTT. Translating gives CASGFTEAFF. The rearrangement uses TRBV2 and TRBJ1-1; D uncertain. CDR3 length: 10 amino acids. Germline CDR1 is SNHLY and CDR2 is FYNNEI. V was pared by 8 bases and J by 5 bases, with 6 bases between. Full variable domain (outside the CDR3, taken from reference TRBV2 and TRBJ1-1): EPEVTQTPSHQVTQMGQEVILRCVPISNHLYFYWYRQILGQKVEFLVSFYNNEISEKSEIFDDQFSVERPDGSNFTLKIRSTKLEDSAMYFCASGFTEAFFGQGTRLTVV.